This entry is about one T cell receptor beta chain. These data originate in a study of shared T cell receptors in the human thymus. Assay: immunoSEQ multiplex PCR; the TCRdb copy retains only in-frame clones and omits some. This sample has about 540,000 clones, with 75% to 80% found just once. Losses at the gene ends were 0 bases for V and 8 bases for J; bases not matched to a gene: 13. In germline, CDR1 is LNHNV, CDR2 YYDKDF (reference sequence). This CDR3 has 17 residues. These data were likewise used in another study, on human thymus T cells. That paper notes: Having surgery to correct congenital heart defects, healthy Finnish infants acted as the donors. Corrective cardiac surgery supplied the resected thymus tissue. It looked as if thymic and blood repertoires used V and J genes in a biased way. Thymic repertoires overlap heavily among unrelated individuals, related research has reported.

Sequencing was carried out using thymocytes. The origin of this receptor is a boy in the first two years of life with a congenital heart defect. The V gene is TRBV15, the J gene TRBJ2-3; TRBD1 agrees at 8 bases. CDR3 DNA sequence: TGTGCCACCAGCAGAGATTCGGGACAGGACCCTCTTACTACGCAGTATTTT. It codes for CATSRDSGQDPLTTQYF.